Below, 3 T cell receptor beta chains from the same sample are listed, as sequenced in a study of shared clonotypes between healthy human individuals (dated by TCRdb to the early 2020s). Receptor amplification or capture employed the immunoSEQ multiplex PCR assay. TCRdb retrieved this table from immuneACCESS and kept in-frame rearrangements only. Not all clones are present; in checked studies, unresolved V genes account for under half, and no reason is known for the remainder. The sample table lists fewer than 550,000 clones, 60% to 80% of them with a count of one. The ten largest account for approximately 12% of the sample. Sequencing was carried out using PBMCs. The source of these receptors is a woman aged 40 to 55 in good health. Some clones in this sample may be carry-over from other donors' samples.

The CDR3 sequence: CASSVDVYTGELFF. The DNA for the CDR3 is TGTGCCAGCAGCGTAGATGTGTACACCGGGGAGCTGTTTTTT. V and J are TRBV9 and TRBJ2-2, with no clear D. V dropped 0 bases and J dropped 3 bases, with 6 bases sitting between them. CDR1 is SGDLS and CDR2 is YYNGEE in the germline V gene. The CDR3 has 14 amino acids.

The V and J genes are TRBV7-9 and TRBJ2-3, with D unclear. This CDR3 spans 13 amino acids. Trimming took off 6 bases at V and 4 bases at J, with 11 bases between the two ends. Looked up from germline, CDR1 is SEHNR and CDR2 is FQNEAQ (reference sequence). The CDR3, as DNA: TGTGCCAGCAGAAAAGAGGATGCAGATACGCAGTATTTT. This translates into CASRKEDADTQYF.

This chain joins TRBV6-5 and TRBJ1-2; D ambiguous. V lost 6 bases to trimming and J lost 8 bases, with 13 bases between them. This CDR3 has 12 residues. Germline V CDR1 and CDR2: MNHEY, SVGAGI. In nucleotides, the CDR3 is TGTGCCAGCAGACCGGTAGCGGCCGGCTACACCTTC. Translating gives CASRPVAAGYTF.